This T cell receptor (beta chain) was obtained from a study of T cells after yellow fever vaccination. TCRdb re-called the 5' RACE reads with MiXCR, one entry per CDR3 protein. Altogether hundreds of thousands of distinct CDR3 sequences are present, less than 15% being singletons, with the ten largest covering around 15%. Germline CDR1 is DFQATT and CDR2 is SNEGSKA (reference sequence). With V trimmed by 6 bases and J by 3 bases, 10 bases remained unmatched. The CDR3 has 16 residues. The chain employs TRBV20-1 and TRBJ2-3, with 12 bases lining up with TRBD2. This TCR was recovered from a man under 40 who received the YFV17D yellow fever vaccine. The specimen was PBMCs, collected on the day of the yellow fever booster vaccination. CDR3 bases: TGCAGTGCCACCCGGACTAGCGGGACTCGAACAGATACGCAGTATTTT. It codes for CSATRTSGTRTDTQYF.